This paragraph reports one T cell receptor beta chain. Its antigen is undetermined. The entry originates in a study of shared clonotypes between healthy human individuals. Study-level results: Among a few donors, approximately 5% of naive CD4 clonotypes were found in common. Blood was the only sampled material, and tissue repertoires likely differ.

It was CD45RO-negative cells, positively selected for CCR7, that made up naive CD8 cells, with terminally differentiated effector memory CD45RA+ cells excluded. Methods used by the authors: Filtering differed, since immunoSEQ gave only junction sequences and no quality scores. Data came from immunoSEQ multiplex PCR; TCRdb stores just in-frame clones and leaves some out. V and J calls and clone size are copied from that table; D and trimming were computed from the DNA. The profile covers millions of clones, with about 92% appearing a single time and under 2% taken by the ten largest. The source material was naive CD8+ T cells from PBMCs. This TCR was sampled from a man aged 18-30 years in good health. Some clones in this sample may be carry-over from other donors' samples.

The CDR3 loop reads CASSWEGQGGVGNTIYF. The CDR3 DNA follows: TGTGCCAGCAGCTGGGAGGGACAGGGAGGAGTCGGAAACACCATATATTTT. V gene TRBV7-6 combines with J gene TRBJ1-3; 9 positions agree with TRBD1. With V trimmed by 4 bases and J by 4 bases, 11 bases remained unmatched. Germline-derived CDR1 and CDR2 are SGHVS and FNYEAQ. CDR3 length equals 17 residues.